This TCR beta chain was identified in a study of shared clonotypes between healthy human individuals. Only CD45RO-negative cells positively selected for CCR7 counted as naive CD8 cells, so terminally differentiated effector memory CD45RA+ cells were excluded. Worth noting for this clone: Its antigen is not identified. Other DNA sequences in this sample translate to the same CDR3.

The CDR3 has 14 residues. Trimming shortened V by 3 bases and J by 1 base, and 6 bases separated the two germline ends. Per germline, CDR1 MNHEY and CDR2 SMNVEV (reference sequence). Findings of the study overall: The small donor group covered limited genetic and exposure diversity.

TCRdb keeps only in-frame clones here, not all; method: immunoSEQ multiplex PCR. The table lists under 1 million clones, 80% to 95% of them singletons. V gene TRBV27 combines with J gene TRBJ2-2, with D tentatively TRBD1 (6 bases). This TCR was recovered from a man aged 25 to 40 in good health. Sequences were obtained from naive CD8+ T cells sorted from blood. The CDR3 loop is CASSLGQNTGELFF. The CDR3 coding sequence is TGTGCCAGCAGTTTGGGACAGAACACCGGGGAGCTGTTTTTT.